The 32 T cell receptor beta chains given below trace back to one sample, sequenced in a study of monozygotic twins with inflammatory bowel disease (dated by TCRdb to between 2018 and 2021). The library was prepared using 5' RACE. The run used an Illumina HiSeq 2500. Based on TCRdb reprocessing of the reads, there is one entry per CDR3 protein sequence, and DNA is missing. The record for this sample contains 93,000 or so distinct CDR3 sequences. The ten largest clonotypes hold roughly 1.8% of the sample. The specimen was blood. Receptors originate from a human donor with ulcerative colitis or Crohn's disease, or a healthy co-twin of an affected twin (not recorded which).

The chain carries TRBV18 and TRBJ2-7. The CDR3 covers 15 residues. Germline values: CDR1 KGHSH, CDR2 LQKENI. CDR3 region: CASSPQAASSYEQYF.

CDR3 protein: CSVKFQGSGELFF. The chain recombines TRBV29-1 with TRBJ2-2; without DNA, the TCRdb call of TRBD1 cannot be checked. The CDR3 has 13 amino acids. Germline values: CDR1 SQVTM, CDR2 ANQGSEA.

This rearrangement joins TRBV7-3 to TRBJ2-7. Germline CDR1 is SGHTA and CDR2 is FQGTGA. This CDR3 is 11 amino acids long. The CDR3 sequence: CASSWSYEQYF.

The chain links TRBV20-1 to TRBJ1-1; TCRdb's D call of TRBD1 is untestable without DNA. The germline V gene encodes CDR1 DFQATT and CDR2 SNEGSKA (reference sequence). The CDR3 is 13 residues long. This CDR3 is CSAPRQVRDEAFF.

CDR3 in amino acids: CASSQMGAWNEQFF. The chain is built from TRBV3-1 and TRBJ2-1; the TRBD1 assignment by TCRdb is unverifiable without DNA. From germline, CDR1 is LGHDT and CDR2 YNNKEL (reference sequence). The CDR3 length is 14 residues.

The chain combines TRBV27 with TRBJ2-7; the TCRdb D gene call, TRBD1, has no DNA to confirm it. CDR1 MNHEY and CDR2 SMNVEV come from the germline V gene (reference sequence). The CDR3 loop spans 16 amino acids. The CDR3 region is CASSSLDREVTYEQYF.

The chain combines TRBV2 with TRBJ2-7; TCRdb outputs TRBD1, but without DNA this stays unchecked. CDR3 length: 14 amino acids. From germline, CDR1 is SNHLY and CDR2 FYNNEI. The CDR3 here is CASSGAGGLYEQYF.

V gene TRBV29-1 combines with J gene TRBJ1-5. The CDR3 is 12 amino acids. Germline CDR1 is SQVTM and CDR2 is ANQGSEA. CDR3 sequence: CSVGDYNQPQHF.

The V and J genes are TRBV18 and TRBJ2-1. CDR3 length: 16 residues. Germline lookup yields CDR1 KGHSH and CDR2 LQKENI. The CDR3 spells CASSPTGGRIGDEQFF.

The chain is built from TRBV24-1 and TRBJ2-1; TCRdb's D call of TRBD2 is untestable without DNA. Germline lookup yields CDR1 KGHDR and CDR2 SFDVKD. The CDR3 contains 16 residues. The chain's CDR3 is CATSATGGPGVYEQFF.

V is TRBV28 and J is TRBJ1-5; the D call of TRBD1 rests on TCRdb alone, since no DNA is present to check it. The germline V gene has CDR1 MDHEN and CDR2 SYDVKM. CDR3 length: 14 amino acids. The CDR3 loop is CASTLTGGNQPQHF.

This chain links TRBV12-3 or TRBV12-4 with TRBJ2-3; TCRdb lists TRBD1, though no DNA is available to test this call. The CDR3 has 16 amino acids. CDR3 sequence: CASSPSGTGRADTQYF.

V usage is TRBV5-1 and J usage is TRBJ2-5; without DNA, the TCRdb call of TRBD2 cannot be checked. CDR1 and CDR2 from the germline V gene are SGHRS and YFSETQ. The CDR3 runs 13 residues. The CDR3 loop reads CASSTSPQETQYF.

The rearrangement joins TRBV5-1 to TRBJ2-5; without DNA, the TCRdb call of TRBD2 cannot be checked. The CDR3 length is 16 residues. Germline V CDR1 and CDR2: SGHRS, YFSETQ. The CDR3 spells CASSSPRLAGEETQYF.

The CDR3 sequence: CASSQPLGDTGELFF. The chain is built from TRBV3-1 and TRBJ2-2. The CDR3 has 15 amino acids. CDR1 LGHDT and CDR2 YNNKEL come from the germline V gene (reference sequence).

This chain uses TRBV9 with TRBJ1-3; TCRdb's D gene call, TRBD1, goes unchecked for lack of DNA. The V gene's germline CDR1 is SGDLS and CDR2 YYNGEE. This CDR3 is 16 amino acids long. CDR3 region: CASSARDSRSGNTIYF. The variable domain in full, completed from reference TRBV9 and TRBJ1-3, reads DSGVTQTPKHLITATGQRVTLRCSPRSGDLSVYWYQQSLDQGLQFLIQYYNGEERAKGNILERFSAQQFPDLHSELNLSSLELGDSALYFCASSARDSRSGNTIYFGEGSWLTVV.

This rearrangement joins TRBV29-1 to TRBJ2-6; TCRdb's D gene call, TRBD1, goes unchecked for lack of DNA. The CDR3 runs to 14 residues. Germline V lookup: CDR1 SQVTM, CDR2 ANQGSEA. The chain's CDR3 is CSARGGSGANVLTF.

The chain joins TRBV4-2 to TRBJ2-1; TCRdb's D call, TRBD2, is unchecked because there is no DNA. The CDR3 totals 19 residues. The germline gives CDR1 LGHNA, CDR2 YNFKEQ. The CDR3 loop is CASSQAGTSGSRPYNEQFF.

CDR3 in amino acids: CASSPGTSADTQYF. The rearrangement uses TRBV6-6 and TRBJ2-3; the TCRdb D gene call, TRBD1, has no DNA to confirm it. The germline V gene has CDR1 MNHNY and CDR2 SVGAGI (reference sequence). The CDR3 runs to 14 residues.

The chain is built from TRBV6-2 or TRBV6-3 and TRBJ2-1. Per germline, CDR1 MNHEY and CDR2 SVGEGT. The CDR3 has 12 amino acids. CDR3 residues: CASSMGYNEQFF.

This rearrangement joins TRBV28 to TRBJ2-7; absent DNA, TCRdb's TRBD2 call cannot be checked. The CDR3 totals 15 residues. CDR1 and CDR2 (germline): MDHEN, SYDVKM. CDR3 sequence: CASSLRAGGRTWQYF.

J is TRBJ1-5 and V is TRBV27. The CDR3 runs 14 residues. CDR1 is MNHEY and CDR2 is SMNVEV in the germline V gene (reference sequence). CDR3 in amino acids: CASSAQGGNQPQHF.

The chain joins TRBV7-2 to TRBJ1-4. The CDR3 extends over 15 amino acids. From germline, CDR1 is SGHTA and CDR2 FQGNSA. CDR3: CASSLARTANEKLFF.

The chain carries TRBV12-3 or TRBV12-4 and TRBJ2-3; TCRdb picks TRBD1, but there is no DNA to check that call. The CDR3 runs 15 residues. CDR3: CASRRDRVGTDTQYF.

This chain links TRBV18 with TRBJ2-2; lacking DNA, the TRBD1 call made by TCRdb goes unchecked. The CDR3 covers 17 residues. CDR1 is KGHSH and CDR2 is LQKENI in the germline V gene. This CDR3 reads CASSPAKGRDDTGELFF.

CDR3 in amino acids: CASSYSLAGGPKLDEQYF. The chain combines TRBV6-2 or TRBV6-3 with TRBJ2-7; TCRdb picks TRBD2, but there is no DNA to check that call. This CDR3 comprises 18 residues. Looked up from germline, CDR1 is MNHEY and CDR2 is SVGEGT.

The chain combines TRBV20-1 with TRBJ2-5; without DNA, the TCRdb call of TRBD2 cannot be checked. The CDR3 sequence is 15 residues long. Germline CDR1 DFQATT, CDR2 SNEGSKA (reference sequence). CDR3: CSVLPTSGEQETQYF.

The CDR3 protein is CASSYRGNTEAFF. This chain links TRBV7-2 with TRBJ1-1. CDR1 is SGHTA, CDR2 FQGNSA, per germline. The CDR3 spans 13 residues.

The V and J genes are TRBV10-2 and TRBJ1-1; as DNA is missing, the TRBD1 call by TCRdb cannot be tested. This CDR3 contains 15 residues. Germline V gene data show CDR1 as WSHSY and CDR2 as SAAADI. The CDR3 sequence: CASDRGEITNTEAFF.

Here the CDR3 reads CASSLIGGGTSVRNEQFF. The chain combines TRBV28 with TRBJ2-1; without DNA, the TCRdb call of TRBD2 cannot be checked. The CDR3 contains 18 residues. Germline values: CDR1 MDHEN, CDR2 SYDVKM.

The genes are TRBV7-2 and TRBJ2-1; TCRdb reports TRBD1, a call that lacks DNA to check it against. The germline V gene encodes CDR1 SGHTA and CDR2 FQGNSA. This CDR3 comprises 15 residues. Here the CDR3 reads CASSLEGQAYNEQFF.

This chain joins TRBV5-1 and TRBJ1-2; TCRdb designates TRBD1, a call that cannot be tested without DNA. CDR3 length: 16 residues. Germline V lookup: CDR1 SGHRS, CDR2 YFSETQ. CDR3 loop: CASSYGGAGPDYGYTF.